This is a list of T cell receptor beta chains from one sample in a study of T cells in Graves' hyperthyroidism and ophthalmopathy. TCRdb called the multiplex PCR reads again in MiXCR, with one record for every CDR3 protein. The table lists about 700,000 distinct CDR3 sequences, less than 15% of them singletons, with roughly a tenth in the top ten. Sample: blood. All receptors derive from a woman in her late teens or twenties with Graves' hyperthyroidism. The CDR3 runs from the conserved cysteine through the conserved F or W. The D gene is left open where the match is weak. Part of the rows lack a size; the others show once, few, many or a class for expanded clones.

size | J | length | D | V | DNA | CDR3
many | TRBJ1-5 | 14 | . | TRBV3-1 | TGTGCCAGCAGCCAGGGTCTAGGGGCTCAGCCCCAGCATTTT | CASSQGLGAQPQHF
many | TRBJ2-7 | 17 | . | TRBV6-2/TRBV6-3 | TGTGCCAGCAGTTACTCGAGATATATGGGGGCTTCCTACGAGCAGTACTTC | CASSYSRYMGASYEQYF
many | TRBJ2-2 | 14 | . | TRBV6-6 | TGTGCCAGCAGTTACTCGATAGGAGGCGGGGAGCTGTTTTTT | CASSYSIGGGELFF
few | TRBJ1-5 | 16 | . | TRBV7-9 | TGTGCCAGCAGCTTAGTTCGCGCCGGGGGCAATCAGCCCCAGCATTTT | CASSLVRAGGNQPQHF
few | TRBJ1-1 | 12 | TRBD1 | TRBV10-1 | TGCGCCAGCAGCTCGGGACAGGGAAAAGCTTTCTTT | CASSSGQGKAFF
. | TRBJ2-2 | 20 | TRBD2 | TRBV2 | TGTGCCAGCAAAAAACCTCGGACTAGCGACAGATTCGCGAACACCGGGGAGCTGTTTTTT | CASKKPRTSDRFANTGELFF
many | TRBJ2-5 | 15 | . | TRBV11-2 | TGTGCCAGCAGCCCGACCGGGGGCTCCGCGACGCCCCAGTACTTC | CASSPTGGSATPQYF
many | TRBJ2-7 | 17 | TRBD1 | TRBV20-1 | TGCAGTGCTACGACAAGGGACAGGGGGCAGGTTATCAACGAGCAGTACTTC | CSATTRDRGQVINEQYF
few | TRBJ1-5 | 15 | . | TRBV5-8 | TGTGCCAGCAGCTTTATTATTGGGGCGGTGCAGCCCCAGCATTTT | CASSFIIGAVQPQHF
few | TRBJ2-1 | 15 | . | TRBV29-1 | TGCAGCGTGCCGCAATCCCACTGGGGCTACAATGAGCAGTTCTTC | CSVPQSHWGYNEQFF
many | TRBJ2-2 | 16 | . | TRBV2 | TGTGCCACCCGGACCGGGATCGGGTCGAACACCGGGGAGCTGTTTTTT | CATRTGIGSNTGELFF
. | TRBJ1-6 | 14 | . | TRBV6-1 | TGTGCCAGCAGTTATGCGGGTAGTAATTCACCCCTCCACTTT | CASSYAGSNSPLHF
few | TRBJ1-2 | 20 | . | TRBV4-1 | TGCGCCAGCAGCCAACGACTTAACACCCCTAGAGGGGGAGGAAACTATGGCTACACCTTC | CASSQRLNTPRGGGNYGYTF
many | TRBJ2-1 | 15 | TRBD2 | TRBV7-9 | TGTGCCAGCAGCTTAGCCGGGACTATTGGGGTTGAGCAGTTCTTC | CASSLAGTIGVEQFF
. | TRBJ1-1 | 14 | . | TRBV7-2 | TGTGCCAGCAGCCGGGGCCAGAAGAACACTGAAGCTTTCTTT | CASSRGQKNTEAFF
. | TRBJ1-1 | 17 | TRBD1 | TRBV6-2/TRBV6-3 | TGTGCCAGCAGTTATGCGACCGGGACAGGGGGCAACACTGAAGCTTTCTTT | CASSYATGTGGNTEAFF
. | TRBJ2-1 | 16 | TRBD2 | TRBV6-5 | TGTGCCAGCAGTTACTCGGTGCTAGCGGGCCACAATGAGCAGTTCTTC | CASSYSVLAGHNEQFF
. | TRBJ2-7 | 15 | . | TRBV29-1 | TGCAGCGCCATGGGAAGGGAAACTAGAAAAGGCGAGCAGTACTTC | CSAMGRETRKGEQYF
many | TRBJ2-7 | 15 | TRBD2 | TRBV7-9 | TGTGCCAGCAGCTTAGGTACTAGCGGGTTCTCCGAGCAGTACTTC | CASSLGTSGFSEQYF
many | TRBJ2-1 | 15 | . | TRBV7-9 | TGTGCCAGCAGCTTAGGTGACCGGACTTCCAATGAGCAGTTCTTC | CASSLGDRTSNEQFF
many | TRBJ1-4 | 15 | . | TRBV2 | TGTGCCAGCAGTGAAAACGGGGCCGTTAATGAAAAACTGTTTTTT | CASSENGAVNEKLFF
many | TRBJ2-5 | 13 | . | TRBV28 | TGTGCCAGCAGTTTAAGGGTGGCGGAGACCCAGTACTTC | CASSLRVAETQYF
. | TRBJ2-1 | 17 | TRBD2 | TRBV18 | TGTGCCAGCTCACCGCCCGTTGGAGCGGGAGGCTACAATGAGCAGTTCTTC | CASSPPVGAGGYNEQFF
. | TRBJ2-1 | 14 | TRBD2 | TRBV10-3 | TGTGCCACCGAGCGGGACTTTGGTGCGGATGAGCAGTTCTTC | CATERDFGADEQFF
. | TRBJ2-1 | 16 | TRBD2 | TRBV11-2 | TGTGCCAGCAGCTCCCCGGGACTAGCGGTTTACAATGAGCAGTTCTTC | CASSSPGLAVYNEQFF
many | TRBJ2-7 | 13 | . | TRBV2 | TGTGCCAGCATGCGGGACTCACCCTACGAGCAGTACTTC | CASMRDSPYEQYF
many | TRBJ1-5 | 17 | . | TRBV28 | TGTGCCAGCAGTTCCCTCCCCGGGGGGGGTGGAGATCAGCCCCAGCATTTT | CASSSLPGGGGDQPQHF
. | TRBJ1-4 | 14 | . | TRBV4-1 | TGCGCCAGCAGCCAAAAGGGCCTCGGAGTTACTCTGTTTTTT | CASSQKGLGVTLFF
many | TRBJ2-7 | 15 | TRBD1 | TRBV6-2/TRBV6-3 | TGTGCCAGCAACTACGGGGACAGGCGAACCTACGAGCAGTACTTC | CASNYGDRRTYEQYF
. | TRBJ2-5 | 16 | . | TRBV7-9 | TGTGCCAGCAGCCAAAAACAGGGACGGAAGCAAGAGACCCAGTACTTC | CASSQKQGRKQETQYF
many | TRBJ2-7 | 15 | . | TRBV3-1 | TGTGCCAGCAGCCAAGAGGCAGGGAGTTCCTACGAGCAGTACTTC | CASSQEAGSSYEQYF
few | TRBJ2-5 | 14 | . | TRBV20-1 | TGCAGTGCTAGAGTCACGGGCGACTCGGGGACCCAGTACTTC | CSARVTGDSGTQYF
. | TRBJ1-1 | 16 | . | TRBV28 | TGTGCCAGCAGTTTGTCCCGGATAGAATCCCGCGCTGAAGCTTTCTTT | CASSLSRIESRAEAFF
many | TRBJ2-1 | 15 | TRBD2 | TRBV13 | TGTGCCAGCAGTCCTACTAGCGGACTGCACAATGAGCAGTTCTTC | CASSPTSGLHNEQFF
few | TRBJ2-7 | 14 | . | TRBV7-9 | TGTGCCAGCAGCCCGCGGGGATTCGCCTACGAGCAGTACTTC | CASSPRGFAYEQYF
many | TRBJ2-7 | 16 | TRBD1 | TRBV7-2 | TGTGCCAGCAGCGTCGCTGGACAGGTTATATCCTACGAGCAGTACTTC | CASSVAGQVISYEQYF
few | TRBJ2-3 | 14 | TRBD2 | TRBV20-1 | TGCAGTGCTGGGCGGACTAGCGGATCAGATACGCAGTATTTT | CSAGRTSGSDTQYF
many | TRBJ2-5 | 15 | TRBD2 | TRBV7-3 | TGTGCCAGCAGCGCCATAGCGGGAGTGGGGGAGACCCAGTACTTC | CASSAIAGVGETQYF
few | TRBJ2-5 | 12 | TRBD1 | TRBV29-1 | TGCAGCGCTGAGGACAGGGAAGAGACCCAGTACTTC | CSAEDREETQYF
. | TRBJ1-1 | 12 | . | TRBV7-9 | TGTGCCAGCAGCTCGGGACTTCGTGAAGCTTTCTTT | CASSSGLREAFF
few | TRBJ2-7 | 14 | TRBD2 | TRBV20-1 | TGCAGTGCTGTAAGCGGGAGTATTATCTACGAGCAGTACTTC | CSAVSGSIIYEQYF
many | TRBJ1-3 | 16 | . | TRBV11-2 | TGTGCCAGCAGCTTAGCAACAGGCCTTTCTGGAAACACCATATATTTT | CASSLATGLSGNTIYF
many | TRBJ2-1 | 15 | . | TRBV11-2 | TGTGCCAGCAGGGCGACAGGAAGCTCCTACAATGAGCAGTTCTTC | CASRATGSSYNEQFF
. | TRBJ2-2 | 19 | . | TRBV14 | TGTGCCAGCAGCCAAGATAATTCCCTTTTTAGTTCGAACACCGGGGAGCTGTTTTTT | CASSQDNSLFSSNTGELFF
many | TRBJ2-7 | 13 | . | TRBV24-1 | TGTGCCACCAGTGACACGACTTCCTACGAGCAGTACTTC | CATSDTTSYEQYF
few | TRBJ1-2 | 12 | . | TRBV29-1 | TGCAGCGTTCAGGACGGAGGATATGGCTACACCTTC | CSVQDGGYGYTF
many | TRBJ1-4 | 16 | TRBD1 | TRBV11-2 | TGTGCCAGCAGCTCAATTTTCCGGGACAGGGAGGAAAAACTGTTTTTT | CASSSIFRDREEKLFF